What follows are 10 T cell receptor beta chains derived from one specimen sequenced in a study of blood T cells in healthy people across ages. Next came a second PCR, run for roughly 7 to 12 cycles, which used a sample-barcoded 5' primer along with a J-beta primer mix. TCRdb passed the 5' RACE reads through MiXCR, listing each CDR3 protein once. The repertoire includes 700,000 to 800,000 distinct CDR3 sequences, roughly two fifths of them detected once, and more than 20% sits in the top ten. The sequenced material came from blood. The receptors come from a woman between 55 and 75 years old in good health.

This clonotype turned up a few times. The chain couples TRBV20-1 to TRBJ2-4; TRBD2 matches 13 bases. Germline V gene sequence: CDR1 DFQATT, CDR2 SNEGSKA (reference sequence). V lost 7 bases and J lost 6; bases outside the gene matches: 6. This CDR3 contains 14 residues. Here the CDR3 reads CSGGTSGIRNIQYF. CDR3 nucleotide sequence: TGCAGTGGAGGGACTAGCGGGATTAGAAACATTCAGTACTTC.

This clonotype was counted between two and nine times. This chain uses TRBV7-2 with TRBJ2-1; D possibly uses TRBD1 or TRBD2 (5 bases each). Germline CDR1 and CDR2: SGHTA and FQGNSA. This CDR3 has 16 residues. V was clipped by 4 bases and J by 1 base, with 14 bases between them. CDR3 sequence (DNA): TGTGCCAGCAGCTCTCGGGGCGGGCTTTCCTACAATGAGCAGTTCTTC. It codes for CASSSRGGLSYNEQFF. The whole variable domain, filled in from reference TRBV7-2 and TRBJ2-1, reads GAGVSQSPSNKVTEKGKDVELRCDPISGHTALYWYRQSLGQGLEFLIYFQGNSAPDKSGLPSDRFSAERTGGSVSTLTIQRTQQEDSAVYLCASSSRGGLSYNEQFFGPGTRLTVL.

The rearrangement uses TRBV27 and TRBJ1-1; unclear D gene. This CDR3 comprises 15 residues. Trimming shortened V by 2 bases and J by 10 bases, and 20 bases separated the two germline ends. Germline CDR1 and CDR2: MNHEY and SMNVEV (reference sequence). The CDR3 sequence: CASSLSGESPWVAFF. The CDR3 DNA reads TGTGCCAGCAGTTTAAGCGGGGAGTCTCCCTGGGTAGCTTTCTTT.

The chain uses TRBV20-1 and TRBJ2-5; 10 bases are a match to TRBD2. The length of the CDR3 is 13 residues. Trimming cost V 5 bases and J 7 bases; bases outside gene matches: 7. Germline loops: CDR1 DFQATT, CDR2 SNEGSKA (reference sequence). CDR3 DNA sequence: TGCAGTGCTGGAGCGGGAGGGCCCGGGACCCAGTACTTC. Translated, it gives CSAGAGGPGTQYF.

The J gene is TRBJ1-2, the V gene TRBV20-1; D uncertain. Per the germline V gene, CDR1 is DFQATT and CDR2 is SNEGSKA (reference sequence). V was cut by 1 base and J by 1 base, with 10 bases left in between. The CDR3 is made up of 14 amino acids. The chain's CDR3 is CSARGRSLNYGYTF. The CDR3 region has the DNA TGCAGTGCTAGAGGCAGGTCTCTTAACTATGGCTACACCTTC.

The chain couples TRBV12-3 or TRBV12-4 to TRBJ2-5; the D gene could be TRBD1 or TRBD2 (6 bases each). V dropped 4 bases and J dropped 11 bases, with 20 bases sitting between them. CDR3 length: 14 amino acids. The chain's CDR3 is CASSYGGGDNEQYF. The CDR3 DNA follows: TGTGCCAGCAGTTATGGCGGAGGGGACAATGAGCAGTACTTC.

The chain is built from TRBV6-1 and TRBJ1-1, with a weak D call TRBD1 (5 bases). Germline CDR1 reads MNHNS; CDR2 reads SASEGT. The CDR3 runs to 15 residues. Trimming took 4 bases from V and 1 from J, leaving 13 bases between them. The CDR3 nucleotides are TGTGCCAGCAGTGTGGGCAGGGTTTGGAACACTGAAGCTTTCTTT. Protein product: CASSVGRVWNTEAFF.

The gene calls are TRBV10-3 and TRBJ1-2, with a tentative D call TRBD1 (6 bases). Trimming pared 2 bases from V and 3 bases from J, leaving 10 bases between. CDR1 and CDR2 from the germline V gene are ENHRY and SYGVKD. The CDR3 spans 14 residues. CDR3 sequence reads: CAISEADSDYGYTF. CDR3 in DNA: TGTGCCATCAGTGAGGCGGACAGCGACTATGGCTACACCTTC.

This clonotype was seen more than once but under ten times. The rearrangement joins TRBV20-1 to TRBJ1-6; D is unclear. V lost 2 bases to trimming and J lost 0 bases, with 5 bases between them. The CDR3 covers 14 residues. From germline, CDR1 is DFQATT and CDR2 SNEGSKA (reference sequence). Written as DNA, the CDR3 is TGCAGTGCTAGACTGCGCTCCTATAATTCACCCCTCCACTTT. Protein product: CSARLRSYNSPLHF.

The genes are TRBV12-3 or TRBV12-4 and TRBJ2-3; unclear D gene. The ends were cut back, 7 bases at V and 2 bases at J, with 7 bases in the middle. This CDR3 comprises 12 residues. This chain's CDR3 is CASKQSTDTQYF. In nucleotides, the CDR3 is TGTGCCAGCAAACAGTCCACAGATACGCAGTATTTT.